These 25 T cell receptor beta chains originate from one sample sequenced in a study of shared clonotypes between healthy human individuals. Clones were sequenced by immunoSEQ multiplex PCR, and TCRdb holds only the in-frame ones, with some missing. The sample lists 2,100,000 or so clones; under 97% were seen once. Sequencing was done on a sample of naive CD4+ T cells sorted from blood. Subset described: CD45RA+ positively selected. Receptors were obtained from a man younger than 30 in good health.

The chain couples TRBV28 to TRBJ2-7; D unresolved. Per germline, CDR1 MDHEN and CDR2 SYDVKM. The CDR3 is 16 amino acids. Trimming took off 3 bases at V and 1 base at J, with 16 bases between the two ends. The chain's CDR3 is CASSFSIGWGSYEQYF. The DNA for the CDR3 is TGTGCCAGCAGTTTTTCGATCGGCTGGGGATCCTACGAGCAGTACTTC.

V is TRBV11-3 and J is TRBJ2-7; D uncertain. Germline assignment: CDR1 SGHNT and CDR2 YENEEA. CDR3 length equals 9 residues. V was pared by 10 bases and J by 4 bases, with 5 bases between. CDR3 coding DNA: TGTGCCACCCCTTACGAGCAGTACTTC. Translated, it gives CATPYEQYF.

In regard to this clone: Other DNA sequences in the sample encode the same CDR3. The rearrangement uses TRBV11-2 and TRBJ2-7; no definite D call. CDR3 size: 13 residues. Trimming took 5 bases from V and 3 from J, leaving 11 bases between them. CDR1 SGHAT and CDR2 FQNNGV come from the germline V gene. CDR3 sequence: CASSPRTYYEQYF. For the CDR3, the DNA is TGTGCCAGCAGCCCCCGGACCTACTACGAGCAGTACTTC.

The chain links TRBV4-3 to TRBJ2-2; 8 bases agree with TRBD2. The trim removed 0 bases at V and 0 bases at J, leaving 6 bases unmatched. Germline loops: CDR1 LGHNA, CDR2 YSLEER. This CDR3 spans 18 amino acids. The CDR3 region has the DNA TGCGCCAGCAGCCAAGAGGGCCCAGCGGGGGCGAACACCGGGGAGCTGTTTTTT. Protein product: CASSQEGPAGANTGELFF.

The J gene is TRBJ1-1, the V gene TRBV19; D remains ambiguous. CDR1 and CDR2 from the germline V gene are LNHDA and SQIVND (reference sequence). CDR3 length equals 13 residues. V was trimmed by 7 bases and J by 6 bases, leaving 15 bases between them. The CDR3, as DNA: TGTGCCAGTACCCCCTCTTTCGGTTCTGAAGCTTTCTTT. It is translated as CASTPSFGSEAFF.

The V gene is TRBV7-9, the J gene TRBJ2-5; 12 nucleotides match TRBD2. Looked up from germline, CDR1 is SEHNR and CDR2 is FQNEAQ (reference sequence). After removal of 4 bases from V and 2 bases from J, the junction contained 5 bases not matched to a gene. This CDR3 has 16 residues. This chain's CDR3 is CASSSLTSGRQETQYF. DNA for the CDR3: TGTGCCAGCAGCTCCCTGACTAGCGGGAGACAAGAGACCCAGTACTTC.

For this clone: This specimen includes other DNA sequences encoding the same CDR3. The chain links TRBV2 to TRBJ2-1, with TRBD1 as a possible D gene (6 bases). Germline assignment: CDR1 SNHLY and CDR2 FYNNEI. Trimming cost V 4 bases and J 10 bases, with 8 bases left between them. CDR3 length: 11 amino acids. The CDR3 spells CASSVRGEQFF. In DNA, the CDR3 is TGTGCCAGCAGTGTGAGGGGGGAGCAGTTCTTC.

The chain has TRBV29-1 and TRBJ2-5; 9 bases are shared with TRBD2. The V gene end was trimmed by 7 bases and the J gene end by 5 bases; junction bases not matched to a gene: 14. The CDR3 runs 15 residues. Germline assignment: CDR1 SQVTM and CDR2 ANQGSEA. The CDR3 protein is CSGVAGASRGETQYF. CDR3 DNA sequence: TGCAGCGGAGTAGCGGGGGCTTCGCGGGGGGAGACCCAGTACTTC.

The gene calls are TRBV5-8 and TRBJ1-5, with D perhaps TRBD1 (6 bases). V lost 3 bases, J lost 6 bases, and 13 bases lay in between. Germline CDR1 SGHTS, CDR2 YDEGEE. The CDR3 runs 14 residues. CDR3 residues: CASSSEGGGQPQHF. The CDR3 region has the DNA TGTGCCAGCAGCTCAGAGGGGGGAGGTCAGCCCCAGCATTTT.

The chain combines TRBV27 with TRBJ2-4; 7 bases line up with TRBD2. Germline CDR1 MNHEY, CDR2 SMNVEV (reference sequence). J lost 0 bases, V lost 0 bases, and 11 bases had no gene match. The length of the CDR3 is 19 residues. The CDR3 is CASSLSGGGAKIAKNIQYF. The CDR3 DNA follows: TGTGCCAGCAGTTTATCTGGCGGGGGAGCAAAAATAGCCAAAAACATTCAGTACTTC.

The count of this clone is one. The chain combines TRBV6-5 with TRBJ2-6; D might be TRBD1 (6 bases). V was pared by 11 bases and J by 0 bases, with 8 bases between. Germline CDR1 and CDR2: MNHEY and SVGAGI. The CDR3 has 13 amino acids. The CDR3 bases are TGTGCCGCCAGGGGCTCTGGGGCCAACGTCCTGACTTTC. This sequence encodes CAARGSGANVLTF.

The rearrangement links TRBV7-9 to TRBJ1-4, with D unresolved. The V gene lost 2 bases and the J gene lost 10 bases, with 11 bases spanning the gap. The V gene's germline CDR1 is SEHNR and CDR2 FQNEAQ (reference sequence). This CDR3 has 13 amino acids. The CDR3 here is CASSLLVVGKLFF. The CDR3 DNA reads TGTGCCAGCAGCTTATTAGTAGTGGGAAAACTGTTTTTT.

V gene TRBV10-3 combines with J gene TRBJ2-7, with 7 bases that match TRBD1. The CDR3 has 13 amino acids. Germline V CDR1 and CDR2: ENHRY, SYGVKD. V shed 6 bases and J 3 bases; nucleotides not matched to a gene: 5. The CDR3 DNA follows: TGTGCCATCAGCGACAGGGATGGCTACGAGCAGTACTTC. It translates to CAISDRDGYEQYF.

The J gene is TRBJ1-6, the V gene TRBV7-9, with no clear D. The CDR3 runs 13 residues. CDR1 and CDR2 from the germline V gene are SEHNR and FQNEAQ (reference sequence). V was cut by 2 bases and J by 4 bases, with 3 bases left in between. CDR3 nucleotides: TGTGCCAGCAGCTTACGGTATAATTCACCCCTCCACTTT. Its protein product is CASSLRYNSPLHF.

V usage is TRBV7-8 and J usage is TRBJ2-5; D gene uncertain. CDR3 size: 12 residues. Germline V gene lookup returns CDR1 SGHVS and CDR2 FQNEAQ. V was shortened by 1 base and J by 4 bases, with 4 bases between the two germline ends. DNA for the CDR3: TGTGCCAGCAGCTTAGACGTAGAGACCCAGTACTTC. Translation gives CASSLDVETQYF. Based on the CDR3 plus reference TRBV7-8 and TRBJ2-5, the full variable domain is GAGVSQSPRYKVAKRGQDVALRCDPISGHVSLFWYQQALGQGPEFLTYFQNEAQLDKSGLPSDRFFAERPEGSVSTLKIQRTQQEDSAVYLCASSLDVETQYFGPGTRLLVL.

The chain couples TRBV6-5 to TRBJ1-2, with D unresolved. The V gene's germline CDR1 is MNHEY and CDR2 SVGAGI. V was shortened by 2 bases and J by 3 bases, with 7 bases between the two germline ends. This CDR3 comprises 13 residues. DNA for the CDR3: TGTGCCAGCAGTTACAGGGCCCACTATGGCTACACCTTC. This sequence encodes CASSYRAHYGYTF.

J is TRBJ1-6 and V is TRBV4-1; the D is unclear. Germline lookup yields CDR1 MGHRA and CDR2 YSYEKL. Trimming stripped 3 bases from V and 6 bases from J, with 15 bases between. This CDR3 contains 16 residues. DNA for the CDR3: TGCGCCAGCAGCCAGCGAGACCGACTTGGTAATTCACCCCTCCACTTT. Protein product: CASSQRDRLGNSPLHF.

CDR3 in amino acids: CAIGGGNSGANVLTF. In DNA form, the CDR3 reads TGTGCCATCGGGGGCGGTAACTCTGGGGCCAACGTCCTGACTTTC. The chain carries TRBV10-3 and TRBJ2-6; D is perhaps TRBD1 (6 bases). Looked up from germline, CDR1 is ENHRY and CDR2 is SYGVKD. The CDR3 spans 15 residues. Trimming stripped 8 bases from V and 0 bases from J, with 11 bases between.

V gene TRBV6-4 combines with J gene TRBJ2-1, with 10 bases matching TRBD2. The CDR3 is made up of 14 amino acids. J gave up 9 bases and V 4 bases, and 6 bases lay outside the gene matches. Germline V gives CDR1 MRHNA, CDR2 SNTAGT. The CDR3 region is CASSAASGGLEQFF. DNA of the CDR3: TGTGCCAGCAGTGCCGCTAGCGGGGGTCTTGAGCAGTTCTTC.

This chain joins TRBV30 and TRBJ1-4; the match to TRBD1 covers 11 bases. V shed 0 bases, J shed 12 bases, and the junction held 9 bases outside the gene matches. The length of the CDR3 is 15 residues. The V gene's germline CDR1 is GTSNPN and CDR2 SVGIG (reference sequence). CDR3 DNA sequence: TGTGCCTGGAGTGTACCTGGGACAGGGGGTTTGGAACTGTTTTTT. As protein: CAWSVPGTGGLELFF.

This chain uses TRBV2 with TRBJ2-5; the match to TRBD1 covers 8 bases. In germline, CDR1 is SNHLY, CDR2 FYNNEI. After removal of 7 bases from V and 4 bases from J, the junction contained 11 bases not matched to a gene. The CDR3 runs 15 residues. The CDR3 region is CASNGQGTFAETQYF. For the CDR3, the DNA is TGTGCCAGCAATGGACAGGGCACTTTCGCAGAGACCCAGTACTTC.

The chain uses TRBV10-3 and TRBJ2-1, with 9 bases identical to TRBD2. J lost 0 bases, V lost 4 bases, and 7 bases had no gene match. The germline V gene has CDR1 ENHRY and CDR2 SYGVKD. The CDR3 has 17 residues. The CDR3 DNA reads TGTGCCATCAGTGGAACTAGCGGGCGGCCCTCCTACAATGAGCAGTTCTTC. Protein sequence: CAISGTSGRPSYNEQFF.

This clone was picked up one time. The same CDR3 is also encoded by other DNA sequences in this sample. The chain is built from TRBV30 and TRBJ1-2; D gene ambiguous. From germline, CDR1 is GTSNPN and CDR2 SVGIG (reference sequence). The CDR3 covers 13 residues. The V end lost 0 bases, the J end lost 4 bases, and 9 bases lay between the germline ends. The CDR3 spells CAWSVGGVYGYTF. The DNA of the CDR3 is TGTGCCTGGAGTGTCGGAGGTGTCTATGGCTACACCTTC.

A single count supports this clone. V and J are TRBV5-1 and TRBJ1-1, with a weak D call TRBD1 (5 bases). V was trimmed by 5 bases and J by 5 bases, leaving 13 bases between them. Germline V gene sequence: CDR1 SGHRS, CDR2 YFSETQ. The CDR3 has 13 residues. The CDR3 is CASRGRKGTEAFF. The CDR3 nucleotides read TGCGCCAGCAGGGGGCGAAAAGGAACTGAAGCTTTCTTT.

Notes on this clone: Other nucleotide sequences from this sample produce the same CDR3. V and J are TRBV5-1 and TRBJ2-7; D is perhaps TRBD1 or TRBD2 (5 bases each). The V end lost 4 bases, the J end lost 2 bases, and 13 bases lay between the germline ends. Germline CDR1 is SGHRS and CDR2 is YFSETQ. The CDR3 totals 14 residues. CDR3 DNA sequence: TGCGCCAGCAGCCCGGGGACGGGACCCTACGAGCAGTACTTC. Translating it yields CASSPGTGPYEQYF.